This note documents a single T cell receptor beta chain sequence. The antigen is unknown. The germline V gene has CDR1 MNHEY and CDR2 SMNVEV (reference sequence). The trim removed 5 bases at V and 6 bases at J, leaving 10 bases unmatched. This CDR3 is 15 amino acids long. Researchers ran the PCR with 60 Vbeta and 13 Jbeta primers. The table came from immunoSEQ multiplex PCR; TCRdb's copy has only in-frame clones and leaves some out. The table lists under 200,000 clones, 75% of them singletons. The entry originates in a study of cytomegalovirus exposure and HLA in healthy donors. About the research overall: Researchers previously reported finding about 110 million unique TCR beta sequences from about 200 million T cells.

Findings of the study overall: According to an earlier analysis, most TCR beta V segments yielded productive rearrangements about 90% or about 30% of the time. Prediction of most subjects' HLA-A and HLA-B alleles by TCR beta sequences was reportedly accurate.

Donors sampled were nominally healthy, though unrecorded immune exposures were likely. The TCR comes from a woman aged 40 to 50 in good health and CMV-seropositive. This chain joins TRBV27 and TRBJ2-1; the match to TRBD2 covers 7 bases. The sequenced sample was PBMCs. CDR3 sequence (DNA): TGTGCCAGCAGTCCCCTAGGCGGGAGACTCAATGAGCAGTTCTTC. Translation gives CASSPLGGRLNEQFF.